These 14 T cell receptor beta chains originate from one sample sequenced in a study of siplizumab effects on memory and regulatory T cells (dated by TCRdb to between 2018 and 2021). Library method: the immunoSEQ multiplex PCR assay. TCRdb holds this immuneACCESS table with in-frame rearrangements only. Some clones are missing; in checked studies, unresolved V genes explain under half, and the rest has no known cause. This sample comprises tens of thousands of clones, 75% to 90% of them detected only once. Roughly 1.7% of the sample is in the top ten clones. The source material was Tregs sorted from blood. Source of these receptors: a human donor in good health.

The J gene is TRBJ2-3, the V gene TRBV30; D is unclear. This CDR3 has 13 residues. Germline CDR1 GTSNPN, CDR2 SVGIG (reference sequence). With 4 bases removed from V and 4 bases from J, the gap between germline ends came to 12 bases. The CDR3 protein is CAWNRGVADTQYF. DNA for the CDR3: TGTGCCTGGAACCGTGGAGTAGCAGATACGCAGTATTTT.

This rearrangement joins TRBV6-1 to TRBJ1-5; D is unresolved. The V and J ends lost 9 bases and 7 bases respectively, with 16 bases between them. This CDR3 has 13 residues. CDR1 is MNHNS and CDR2 is SASEGT in the germline V gene. The chain's CDR3 is CASRVYGVQPQHF. For the CDR3, the DNA is TGTGCCAGTAGGGTCTATGGGGTGCAGCCCCAGCATTTT.

This chain links TRBV7-6 with TRBJ1-4, with D maybe TRBD1 (6 bases). Germline V CDR1 and CDR2: SGHVS, FNYEAQ. V lost 6 bases and J lost 4, with 9 bases in between. The CDR3 runs 13 residues. The CDR3 here is CASRGGFNEKLFF. In DNA, the CDR3 is TGTGCCAGCAGGGGGGGCTTTAATGAAAAACTGTTTTTT.

This sequence joins TRBV9 and TRBJ1-5, with D unresolved. Trimming removed 0 bases at V and 7 bases at J, with 11 bases between. Germline lookup yields CDR1 SGDLS and CDR2 YYNGEE. The CDR3 consists of 14 residues. CDR3 protein: CASSVDSGKQPQHF. The CDR3 DNA sequence: TGTGCCAGCAGCGTAGATTCGGGGAAGCAGCCCCAGCATTTT. The full variable domain, in which reference TRBV9 and TRBJ1-5 provide the parts outside the CDR3, is DSGVTQTPKHLITATGQRVTLRCSPRSGDLSVYWYQQSLDQGLQFLIQYYNGEERAKGNILERFSAQQFPDLHSELNLSSLELGDSALYFCASSVDSGKQPQHFGDGTRLSIL.

The rearrangement uses TRBV11-3 and TRBJ2-3; D is perhaps TRBD2 (6 bases). The germline CDR1 and CDR2 sequences are SGHNT and YENEEA. The CDR3 loop spans 15 amino acids. Trimming shortened V by 1 base and J by 0 bases, and 8 bases separated the two germline ends. The CDR3 nucleotides read TGTGCCAGCAGCTTAGGAGCGGGTAGCACAGATACGCAGTATTTT. Translated, it gives CASSLGAGSTDTQYF.

The chain carries TRBV28 and TRBJ2-1; 13 nucleotides align to TRBD2. CDR3 length: 19 residues. The V segment lost 1 base and the J segment 4 bases; nucleotides outside the gene matches: 10. Germline V CDR1 and CDR2: MDHEN, SYDVKM. CDR3 DNA sequence: TGTGCCAGCAGTTTATCTTTCGGACTAGCGGGAGCCCTATACAATGAGCAGTTCTTC. This gives the protein CASSLSFGLAGALYNEQFF.

This sequence joins TRBV5-5 and TRBJ1-2, with 7 nucleotides matching TRBD1. The germline V gene encodes CDR1 SGHKS and CDR2 YYEKEE (reference sequence). CDR3 size: 14 residues. Trimming removed 3 bases from V and 5 bases from J; junction bases left unmatched: 7. DNA for the CDR3: TGTGCCAGCAGCTCCTTCGGACAGGATTATGGCTACACCTTC. Translated, it gives CASSSFGQDYGYTF.

This clone was seen more than once but under ten times. The chain employs TRBV4-2 and TRBJ2-1; maybe TRBD2 (5 bases). CDR3 size: 15 residues. V lost 0 bases and J 2 bases, leaving 8 bases between the germline ends. Germline V lookup: CDR1 LGHNA, CDR2 YNFKEQ. CDR3 region: CASSQEEGAYNEQFF. The CDR3 coding sequence is TGTGCCAGCAGCCAAGAAGAGGGTGCCTACAATGAGCAGTTCTTC.

The genes are TRBV14 and TRBJ1-2, with TRBD1 matching 10 bases. After removal of 3 bases from V and 4 bases from J, the junction contained 8 bases not matched to a gene. Germline CDR1 is SGHDN and CDR2 is FVKESK. The CDR3 contains 16 residues. This CDR3 reads CASSQLGQGIGYGYTF. CDR3 DNA sequence: TGTGCCAGCAGCCAGCTGGGACAGGGGATCGGCTATGGCTACACCTTC.

With regard to this clone: The same CDR3 is also encoded by other DNA sequences in this sample. The genes are TRBV9 and TRBJ2-5; 10 nucleotides match TRBD2. The V gene end was trimmed by 0 bases and the J gene end by 4 bases; junction bases not matched to a gene: 3. Germline V gene sequence: CDR1 SGDLS, CDR2 YYNGEE. CDR3 length: 15 residues. CDR3 loop: CASSVGVAGGETQYF. The CDR3 DNA reads TGTGCCAGCAGCGTAGGGGTAGCGGGAGGAGAGACCCAGTACTTC.

The chain joins TRBV19 to TRBJ1-3; 7 nucleotides align to TRBD1. This CDR3 contains 14 residues. Germline V CDR1 and CDR2: LNHDA, SQIVND (reference sequence). Trimming took 4 bases from V and 2 from J; bases not matched to a gene: 2. CDR3 region: CASSTGGTGNTIYF. The CDR3 DNA sequence: TGTGCCAGTAGTACAGGGGGGACTGGAAACACCATATATTTT.

V usage is TRBV25-1 and J usage is TRBJ1-2; 7 bases are shared with TRBD1. CDR3 length equals 16 residues. V trimming: 10 bases; J trimming: 4 bases; junction bases outside the gene matches: 18. Per germline, CDR1 MGHDK and CDR2 SYGVNS. The CDR3 sequence is CATEGGGMTGIYGYTF. CDR3 DNA: TGTGCCACGGAGGGAGGGGGGATGACAGGGATCTATGGCTACACCTTC.

This chain connects TRBV7-9 to TRBJ1-3; unclear D gene. Trimming took off 8 bases at V and 3 bases at J, with 20 bases between the two ends. CDR3 size: 16 residues. The germline CDR1 and CDR2 sequences are SEHNR and FQNEAQ (reference sequence). The CDR3 nucleotides read TGTGCCAGCCCAGGCTGGAGGGTGACGTATGGAAACACCATATATTTT. It is translated as CASPGWRVTYGNTIYF.

This chain connects TRBV29-1 to TRBJ2-1; TRBD2 agrees at 9 bases. CDR3 size: 14 residues. Germline V CDR1 and CDR2: SQVTM, ANQGSEA. The junction had 1 base not matched to a gene; V was cut back by 4 bases and J by 0 bases. CDR3 region: CSVASGISYNEQFF. Written as DNA, the CDR3 is TGCAGCGTTGCTAGCGGGATCTCCTACAATGAGCAGTTCTTC.